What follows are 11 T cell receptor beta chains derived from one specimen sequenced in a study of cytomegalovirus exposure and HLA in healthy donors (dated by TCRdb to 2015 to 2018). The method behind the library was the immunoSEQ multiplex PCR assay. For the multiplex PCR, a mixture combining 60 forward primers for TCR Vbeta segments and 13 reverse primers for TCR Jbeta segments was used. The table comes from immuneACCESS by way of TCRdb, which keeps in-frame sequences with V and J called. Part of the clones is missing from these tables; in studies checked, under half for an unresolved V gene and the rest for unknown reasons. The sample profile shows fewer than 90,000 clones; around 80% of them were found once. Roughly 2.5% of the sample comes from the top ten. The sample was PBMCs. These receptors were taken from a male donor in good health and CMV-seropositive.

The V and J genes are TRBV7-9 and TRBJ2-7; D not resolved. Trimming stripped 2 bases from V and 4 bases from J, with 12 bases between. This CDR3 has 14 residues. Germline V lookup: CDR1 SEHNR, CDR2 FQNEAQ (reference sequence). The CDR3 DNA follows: TGTGCCAGCAGCTTATTTGGTGCAGTATACGAGCAGTACTTC. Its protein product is CASSLFGAVYEQYF.

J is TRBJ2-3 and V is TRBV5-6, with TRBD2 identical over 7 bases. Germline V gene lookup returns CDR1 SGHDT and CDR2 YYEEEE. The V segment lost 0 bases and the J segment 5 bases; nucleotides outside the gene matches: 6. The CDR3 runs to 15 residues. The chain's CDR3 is CASSLVAGVVDTQYF. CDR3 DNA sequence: TGTGCCAGCAGCTTGGTTGCGGGAGTGGTAGATACGCAGTATTTT.

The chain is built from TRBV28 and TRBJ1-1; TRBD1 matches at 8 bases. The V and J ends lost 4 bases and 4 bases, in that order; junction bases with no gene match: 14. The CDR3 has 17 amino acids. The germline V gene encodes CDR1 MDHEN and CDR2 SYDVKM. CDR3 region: CASSSRQGLSGVTEAFF. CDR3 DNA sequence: TGTGCCAGCAGTTCTCGACAGGGGCTCAGTGGGGTCACTGAAGCTTTCTTT.

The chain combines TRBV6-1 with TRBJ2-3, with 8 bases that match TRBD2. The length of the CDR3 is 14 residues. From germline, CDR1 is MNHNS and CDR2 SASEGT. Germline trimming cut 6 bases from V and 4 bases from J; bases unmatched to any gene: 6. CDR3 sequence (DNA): TGTGCCAGCAGAAGAGCGGGAGTCGCAGATACGCAGTATTTT. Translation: CASRRAGVADTQYF.

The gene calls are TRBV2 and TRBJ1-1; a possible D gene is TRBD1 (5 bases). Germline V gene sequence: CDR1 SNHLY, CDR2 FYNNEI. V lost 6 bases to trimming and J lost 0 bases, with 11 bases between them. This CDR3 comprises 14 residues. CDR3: CASRQTAVNTEAFF. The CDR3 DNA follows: TGTGCCAGCAGGCAGACAGCTGTGAACACTGAAGCTTTCTTT.

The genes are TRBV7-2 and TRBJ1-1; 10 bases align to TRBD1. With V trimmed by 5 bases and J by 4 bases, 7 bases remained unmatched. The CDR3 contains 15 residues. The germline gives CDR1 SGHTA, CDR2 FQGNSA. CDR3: CASSPRTGGSTEAFF. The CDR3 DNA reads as TGTGCCAGCAGCCCCCGGACAGGGGGTAGCACTGAAGCTTTCTTT.

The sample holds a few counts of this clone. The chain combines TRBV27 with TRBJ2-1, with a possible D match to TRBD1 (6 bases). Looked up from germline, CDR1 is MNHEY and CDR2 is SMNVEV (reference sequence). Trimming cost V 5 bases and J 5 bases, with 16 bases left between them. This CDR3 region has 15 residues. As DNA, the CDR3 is TGTGCCAGCAGTAGGGGGAGTGTCCTAAACAATGAGCAGTTCTTC. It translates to CASSRGSVLNNEQFF.

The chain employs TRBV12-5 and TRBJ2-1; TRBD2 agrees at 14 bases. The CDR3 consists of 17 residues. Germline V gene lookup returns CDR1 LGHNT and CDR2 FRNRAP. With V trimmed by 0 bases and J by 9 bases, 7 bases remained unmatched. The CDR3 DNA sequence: TGTGCTAGTGGTTTGGTACTCGGACTAGCGGGAGGTGGTGAGCAGTTCTTC. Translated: CASGLVLGLAGGGEQFF.

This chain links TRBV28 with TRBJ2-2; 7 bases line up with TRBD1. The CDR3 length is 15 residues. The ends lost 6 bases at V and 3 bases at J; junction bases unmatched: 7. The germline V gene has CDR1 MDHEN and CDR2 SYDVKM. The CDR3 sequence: CASRRGDSHTGELFF. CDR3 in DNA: TGTGCCAGCAGGCGAGGGGACAGCCACACCGGGGAGCTGTTTTTT.

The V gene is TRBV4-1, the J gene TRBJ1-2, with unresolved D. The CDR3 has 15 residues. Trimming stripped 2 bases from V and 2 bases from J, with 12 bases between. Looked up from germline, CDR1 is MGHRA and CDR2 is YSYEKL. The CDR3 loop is CASSQPSLLNYGYTF. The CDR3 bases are TGCGCCAGCAGCCAACCTAGCCTTCTAAACTATGGCTACACCTTC.

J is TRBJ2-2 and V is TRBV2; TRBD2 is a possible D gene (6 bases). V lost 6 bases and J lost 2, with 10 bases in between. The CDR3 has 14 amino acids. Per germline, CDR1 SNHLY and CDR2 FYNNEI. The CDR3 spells CASSLGLNTGELFF. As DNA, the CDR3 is TGTGCCAGCAGCCTCGGACTAAACACCGGGGAGCTGTTTTTT.